This T cell receptor (beta chain) was sequenced during a study of cytomegalovirus exposure and HLA in healthy donors. V lost 0 bases, J lost 13 bases, and 6 bases stayed unmatched. The CDR3 consists of 13 residues. Germline V lookup: CDR1 ENHRY, CDR2 SYGVKD. PCR used 60 Vbeta primers and 13 Jbeta primers. Sequencing used immunoSEQ multiplex PCR; TCRdb keeps in-frame clones, though not all of them. The data show 65,000 to 90,000 clones, around three quarters seen once. What was sequenced was PBMCs. The chain links TRBV10-3 to TRBJ2-5, with 9 bases that match TRBD2. The clonotype comes from a man between 25 and 39 years old in good health and CMV-seronegative. The CDR3 loop reads CAISESASGVRYF. As DNA, the CDR3 is TGTGCCATCAGTGAGTCGGCTAGCGGGGTTCGGTACTTC.